The rows below give T cell receptor beta chains drawn from one sample of a study of early T cells in non-severe SARS-CoV-2 infection. TCRdb ran MiXCR on the 5' RACE reads and lists one entry per CDR3 protein. The sample shows about 60,000 distinct CDR3 sequences, roughly a tenth of them seen only once. The sample was whole blood. These TCRs come from an adult who was a healthcare worker with PCR-confirmed SARS-CoV-2 infection or an uninfected control (not recorded which). Each CDR3 is given with its conserved first and last residue. D genes are given only for firm matches. Clone sizes are given selectively: once, few, many, or a class where the clone is expanded.

>TRBJ1-1|few|TRBV29-1|.
CSVVGGHTEAFF
TGCAGCGTTGTTGGGGGCCACACTGAAGCTTTCTTT
>TRBJ2-1|many|TRBV10-3|.
CAISGGGAPGQFF
TGTGCCATCAGTGGAGGGGGAGCCCCGGGGCAGTTCTTC
>TRBJ2-2|.|TRBV7-3|.
CASSLNVAGGELFF
TGTGCCAGCAGCTTAAACGTTGCGGGCGGGGAGCTGTTTTTT
>TRBJ1-5|many|TRBV10-1|.
CASSEDSRLFSNQPQHF
TGCGCCAGCAGTGAGGACAGCCGCCTCTTTAGCAATCAGCCCCAGCATTTT
>TRBJ2-1|many|TRBV25-1|TRBD2
CASRERGSDYNEQFF
TGTGCCAGCAGGGAGCGGGGGTCCGATTACAATGAGCAGTTCTTC
>TRBJ1-5|many|TRBV6-5|.
CASSYAGLQPQHF
TGTGCCAGCAGTTACGCGGGCCTACAGCCCCAGCATTTT
>TRBJ1-2|.|TRBV20-1|.
CSALRENYGYTF
TGCAGTGCTTTAAGGGAGAACTATGGCTACACCTTC
>TRBJ1-1|.|TRBV2|.
CASSFQRTEAFF
TGTGCCAGCAGCTTTCAGAGGACTGAAGCTTTCTTT
>TRBJ2-7|.|TRBV20-1|.
CSARTTHEQYF
TGCAGTGCTAGAACCACTCACGAGCAGTACTTC
>TRBJ2-7|few|TRBV3-1|.
CASSPRGTAYEQYF
TGTGCCAGCAGCCCACGTGGAACCGCTTACGAGCAGTACTTC
>TRBJ2-7|.|TRBV5-1|.
CASSLEAGAYEQYF
TGCGCCAGCAGCTTGGAGGCAGGAGCCTACGAGCAGTACTTC
>TRBJ1-5|many|TRBV12-3/TRBV12-4|.
CASSYRVDQPQHF
TGTGCCAGCAGTTACAGGGTCGATCAGCCCCAGCATTTT
>TRBJ2-4|many|TRBV24-1|.
CATLWAHREKNIQYF
TGTGCCACCCTGTGGGCACACAGGGAGAAAAACATTCAGTACTTC
>TRBJ2-3|many|TRBV7-2|TRBD2
CASSLGLAEKSTDTQYF
TGTGCCAGCAGCTTGGGACTAGCGGAAAAAAGCACAGATACGCAGTATTTT
>TRBJ1-3|many|TRBV6-6|.
CASTLLGAGNTIYF
TGTGCCAGCACCCTCCTGGGAGCTGGAAACACCATATATTTT
>TRBJ2-5|many|TRBV6-1|.
CASSDGVKETQYF
TGTGCCAGCAGTGATGGGGTAAAAGAGACCCAGTACTTC
>TRBJ2-1|many|TRBV7-2|.
CASSSSIYEQFF
TGTGCCAGCAGCTCTTCTATTTATGAGCAGTTCTTC
>TRBJ1-5|many|TRBV6-2/TRBV6-3|.
CASSPGVLQHF
TGTGCCAGCAGCCCGGGGGTCCTCCAGCATTTT
>TRBJ2-2|.|TRBV3-1|.
CASSLGGLNTGELFF
TGTGCCAGCAGCCTAGGGGGGCTCAACACCGGGGAGCTGTTTTTT
>TRBJ2-1|few|TRBV20-1|TRBD2
CSATGRLSYNEQFF
TGCAGTGCTACCGGGAGGCTCTCCTACAATGAGCAGTTCTTC
>TRBJ2-3|many|TRBV12-5|TRBD1
CASGLGTADSTDTQYF
TGTGCTAGTGGTCTCGGGACAGCCGATAGCACAGATACGCAGTATTTT
>TRBJ1-2|few|TRBV5-8|.
CASSLSAANYGYTF
TGTGCCAGCAGCTTATCGGCGGCGAACTATGGCTACACCTTC
>TRBJ1-2|many|TRBV7-3|TRBD1
CASSLTDRDGYTF
TGTGCCAGCAGCTTAACCGACAGGGATGGCTACACCTTC
>TRBJ1-1|many|TRBV14|.
CASSQNPGRGGEAFF
TGTGCCAGCAGCCAAAACCCGGGAAGGGGAGGTGAAGCTTTCTTT
>TRBJ2-7|many|TRBV3-1|TRBD2
CASSQLPSTSGSSYEQYF
TGTGCCAGCAGCCAACTGCCTTCGACTAGCGGGAGCTCCTACGAGCAGTACTTC
>TRBJ2-1|.|TRBV4-3|.
CASSQETLASYNEQFF
TGCGCCAGCAGCCAAGAGACGCTGGCCTCCTACAATGAGCAGTTCTTC
>TRBJ1-1|.|TRBV10-3|.
CAIRGDMGMTEAFF
TGTGCCATCAGGGGGGACATGGGCATGACTGAAGCTTTCTTT
>TRBJ2-2|many|TRBV20-1|.
CSARTPRQNTGELFF
TGCAGTGCTAGAACCCCCCGCCAGAACACCGGGGAGCTGTTTTTT
>TRBJ2-2|many|TRBV6-5|.
CASSSDLYTGELFF
TGTGCCAGCAGTTCGGACCTATACACCGGGGAGCTGTTTTTT
>TRBJ1-4|many|TRBV29-1|.
CSVRLGTGNDEKLFF
TGCAGCGTTCGATTGGGGACTGGAAATGATGAAAAACTGTTTTTT
>TRBJ2-2|few|TRBV7-2|.
CASRPRGTGELFF
TGTGCCAGCAGGCCCCGGGGGACCGGGGAGCTGTTTTTT
>TRBJ1-1|.|TRBV20-1|.
CSPEIALEAFF
TGCAGTCCGGAGATCGCCCTTGAAGCTTTCTTT
>TRBJ2-2|many|TRBV7-3|TRBD2
CASSPERGTGELFF
TGTGCCAGCAGCCCGGAGCGGGGGACCGGGGAGCTGTTTTTT
>TRBJ2-7|few|TRBV20-1|TRBD2
CSSSGRYEQYF
TGCAGTTCTAGCGGGAGGTACGAGCAGTACTTC
>TRBJ2-2|few|TRBV7-3|.
CASSSSGPGELFF
TGTGCCAGCAGCTCCTCGGGGCCCGGGGAGCTGTTTTTT
>TRBJ2-1|many|TRBV4-1|TRBD2
CASSQDLASGRAWGNEQFF
TGCGCCAGCAGCCAAGATCTGGCTAGCGGGAGGGCCTGGGGCAATGAGCAGTTCTTC
>TRBJ2-3|many|TRBV5-1|.
CASSLEAAVSTDTQYF
TGCGCCAGCAGCTTGGAAGCTGCCGTCAGCACAGATACGCAGTATTTT
>TRBJ1-4|many|TRBV30|.
CAWGRDNEKLFF
TGTGCCTGGGGCAGGGATAATGAAAAACTGTTTTTT